This entry features one TCR beta chain sequence. What it binds is unknown. 5'RACE template switching with UMIs generated TCR beta cDNA. From the 5' RACE reads, TCRdb lists one entry per CDR3 protein and no DNA. Found here are 200,000 to 300,000 distinct CDR3 sequences; the top ten clones hold 4% to 5%. The data stem from a study of T cells expressing NK-cell markers. Study information: There were seven HCMV-seropositive donors and one seronegative donor among the eight sequenced.

Whole-study results and caveats: The CD3+CD56-NKG2C+ fraction of a handful of donors was likewise dominated by these clonotypes. The HCMV specificity of the expanded NKG2C+ T cell clones stayed unresolved.

Germline assignment: CDR1 SGHTA and CDR2 FQGTGA. CDR3 length: 14 amino acids. This chain connects TRBV7-3 to TRBJ2-5; TCRdb indicates TRBD1, and absent DNA this call remains unverified. The receptor comes from a woman aged 18 to 75 in good health. Sequenced material: blood T cells: a sorted CD56 or NKG2C T cell subset, CD4+ or CD8+ T cells, or bulk PBMC T cells (not recorded which). The CDR3 loop is CASSLTGGAETQYF. Full variable domain (outside the CDR3, taken from reference TRBV7-3 and TRBJ2-5): GAGVSQTPSNKVTEKGKYVELRCDPISGHTALYWYRQSLGQGPEFLIYFQGTGAADDSGLPNDRFFAVRPEGSVSTLKIQRTERGDSAVYLCASSLTGGAETQYFGPGTRLLVL.